Listed below are T cell receptor beta chains from one sample, sequenced in a study of blood T cell repertoires in COVID-19. Some clones are missing from TCRdb's copy, which holds only in-frame ones; the method was immunoSEQ multiplex PCR. The sample records more than 90,000 clones, around four fifths being singletons. Sequenced material: peripheral blood. These receptors were collected from a man aged 65 to 85 with acute or convalescent COVID-19. CDR3s include the opening cysteine and the closing phenylalanine or tryptophan. A D gene is named only where the DNA matches it firmly. The size of a clone is reported for some rows only, either as once, few or many, or as a class for expanded clones.

size: once
J: TRBJ1-4
D: TRBD1
V: TRBV27
DNA: TGTGCCAGCTCGAGGGACAGGGGTGAAAAACTGTTTTTT
CDR3: CASSRDRGEKLFF

size: NA
J: TRBJ2-7
D: NA
V: TRBV5-1
DNA: TGCGCCAGCAGCTTGGATATGGTAGGGGCTGAGCAGTACTTC
CDR3: CASSLDMVGAEQYF

size: few
J: TRBJ1-6
D: NA
V: TRBV23-1
DNA: TGCGCCAGTCCCACAGGCCCAGGGTCTGGGTCACCCCTCCACTTT
CDR3: CASPTGPGSGSPLHF

size: once
J: TRBJ1-2
D: TRBD1
V: TRBV19
DNA: TGTGCCAGTGGACAGGGAACTTATGGCTACACCTTC
CDR3: CASGQGTYGYTF

size: NA
J: TRBJ2-3
D: NA
V: TRBV7-2
DNA: TGTGCCAGCAGCTTAGCACCCAGGGTCACAGATACGCAGTATTTT
CDR3: CASSLAPRVTDTQYF

size: NA
J: TRBJ2-7
D: TRBD1
V: TRBV10-3
DNA: TGTGCCATCAGTGAGACATTCCGGGACAGGGCCCACAGGAAGCAGTACTTC
CDR3: CAISETFRDRAHRKQYF

size: NA
J: TRBJ1-1
D: NA
V: TRBV30
DNA: TGTGCCTGTAGGGGTTGGGCTGAAGCTTTCTTT
CDR3: CACRGWAEAFF

size: NA
J: TRBJ1-6
D: TRBD1
V: TRBV27
DNA: TGTGCCAGCAGTTTATCGAGGTTAGGGGGCAATGGTAATTCACCCCTCCACTTT
CDR3: CASSLSRLGGNGNSPLHF

size: NA
J: TRBJ2-5
D: NA
V: TRBV28
DNA: TGTGCCAGCAGTCCCAGTGGGACACAGGGTTGGCGCCAAGAGACCCAGTACTTC
CDR3: CASSPSGTQGWRQETQYF

size: few
J: TRBJ2-7
D: NA
V: TRBV3-1/TRBV3-2
DNA: TGTGCCAGCACTCAGGGCTACGAGCAGTACTTC
CDR3: CASTQGYEQYF

size: NA
J: TRBJ2-7
D: NA
V: TRBV19
DNA: TGTGCCAGTAGTATACCGGGGAACGAGCAGTACTTC
CDR3: CASSIPGNEQYF

size: NA
J: TRBJ2-7
D: NA
V: TRBV9
DNA: TGTGCCAGCAGCCCCTCGGGGGGCGGTTCCTACGAGCAGTACTTC
CDR3: CASSPSGGGSYEQYF

size: NA
J: TRBJ2-2
D: TRBD1
V: TRBV19
DNA: TGTGCCAGTAGTCGGGACAGGGCCTCCGGGGAGCTGTTTTTT
CDR3: CASSRDRASGELFF

size: NA
J: TRBJ2-3
D: NA
V: TRBV19
DNA: TGTGCCAGTAGTATGGGCGGGGGCCCCACAGATACGCAGTATTTT
CDR3: CASSMGGGPTDTQYF

size: NA
J: TRBJ2-1
D: NA
V: TRBV9
DNA: TGTGCCAGCAGCGTACAAGGGACACCCGGCAATGAGCAGTTCTTC
CDR3: CASSVQGTPGNEQFF

size: NA
J: TRBJ1-2
D: NA
V: TRBV28
DNA: TGTGCCAGCAGCACGACAGATTATATCCGCTATGGCTACACCTTC
CDR3: CASSTTDYIRYGYTF

size: once
J: TRBJ1-2
D: TRBD1
V: TRBV18
DNA: TGTGCCAGCTCACCACACGCCCCGGGACAGGGGGCTGGCTACACCTTC
CDR3: CASSPHAPGQGAGYTF

size: NA
J: TRBJ1-4
D: TRBD1
V: TRBV2
DNA: TGTGCCAGCAGGGACAGGGGTACTAGTAATGAAAAACTGTTTTTT
CDR3: CASRDRGTSNEKLFF

size: NA
J: TRBJ2-7
D: TRBD2
V: TRBV19
DNA: TGTGCCAGTAGATCTAGCGGCTCCTACGAGCAGTACTTC
CDR3: CASRSSGSYEQYF

size: NA
J: TRBJ2-1
D: NA
V: TRBV5-4
DNA: TGTGCCAGCAGCTTGGCGTCTAGCGACTACAATGAGCAGTTCTTC
CDR3: CASSLASSDYNEQFF

size: NA
J: TRBJ2-2
D: NA
V: TRBV5-8
DNA: TGTGCCAGCAGCCCCACTCCCCTCAACACCGGGGAGCTGTTTTTT
CDR3: CASSPTPLNTGELFF

size: NA
J: TRBJ2-1
D: NA
V: TRBV7-3
DNA: TGTGCCAGCAGCCCGACTGGCGGGCGGGAATTTGAGCAGTTCTTC
CDR3: CASSPTGGREFEQFF

size: NA
J: TRBJ2-7
D: NA
V: TRBV5-4
DNA: TGTGCCAGCAGCTCGGACAGATACGAGCAGTACTTC
CDR3: CASSSDRYEQYF

size: NA
J: TRBJ1-5
D: TRBD1
V: TRBV7-7
DNA: TGTGCTAGCAGCCTAGGACAGGGGCCTCAGCCCCAGCATTTT
CDR3: CASSLGQGPQPQHF

size: NA
J: TRBJ1-6
D: TRBD1
V: TRBV27
DNA: TGTGCCAGCAGTTCTGGACAGGGGATTACAAGGACATCACCCCTCCACTTT
CDR3: CASSSGQGITRTSPLHF

size: NA
J: TRBJ2-5
D: NA
V: TRBV7-3
DNA: TGTGCCAGCAGCGAAACTACTCAGGGGACCCAGTACTTC
CDR3: CASSETTQGTQYF

size: NA
J: TRBJ1-5
D: NA
V: TRBV19
DNA: TGTGCCAGTAACTGGCCCGGGGGCAATCAGCCCCAGCATTTT
CDR3: CASNWPGGNQPQHF

size: NA
J: TRBJ1-2
D: TRBD1
V: TRBV29-1
DNA: TGCAGCGCTTCTCTCGGACAGGGGGCTATAGGTGGCTACACCTTC
CDR3: CSASLGQGAIGGYTF

size: NA
J: TRBJ1-2
D: NA
V: TRBV30
DNA: TGTGCCTGGACAGGGTTGGGCGGCTACACCTTC
CDR3: CAWTGLGGYTF

size: NA
J: TRBJ1-2
D: NA
V: TRBV7-3
DNA: TGTGCCAGCAGCCCAGGGGCAGGGATTCCCTATGGCTACACCTTC
CDR3: CASSPGAGIPYGYTF